This is a list of T cell receptor beta chains from one sample in a study of metastatic and nonmetastatic thyroid tumors. TCRdb used MiXCR to call clones anew from the PCR reads. The table shows some 23,000 clones, with 20% to 25% occurring only once. Sequenced input: adjacent normal tissue. These receptors were obtained from a female donor with papillary thyroid cancer or a benign thyroid nodule (not recorded which). Some clones in this sample may be carry-over from other donors' samples. Each CDR3 is given with its conserved first and last residue. Fields, in order: J gene, V gene, D gene, clone size, CDR3 protein, CDR3 DNA. The D gene is left open where the match is weak. Size values are once, few and many counts, or a class for expanded clones, and some rows have none.

J gene: TRBJ1-5; V gene: TRBV12-3/TRBV12-4; D gene: TRBD1; clone size: -; CDR3 protein: CASSTSTGGGNQPQHF; CDR3 DNA: TGTGCCAGCAGCACCTCGACAGGGGGCGGCAATCAGCCCCAGCATTTT
J gene: TRBJ2-2; V gene: TRBV19; D gene: -; clone size: few; CDR3 protein: CARMGVPTGELFF; CDR3 DNA: TGTGCCAGGATGGGGGTCCCCACCGGTGAGCTGTTTTTT
J gene: TRBJ1-5; V gene: TRBV12-3/TRBV12-4; D gene: -; clone size: -; CDR3 protein: CASSPPRGANQPQHF; CDR3 DNA: TGTGCCAGCAGCCCCCCGAGGGGTGCCAATCAGCCCCAGCATTTT
J gene: TRBJ1-2; V gene: TRBV29-1; D gene: -; clone size: medium-sized; CDR3 protein: CSVERSWTYGYTF; CDR3 DNA: TGCAGCGTTGAGAGGAGTTGGACCTATGGCTACACCTTC
J gene: TRBJ2-2; V gene: TRBV27; D gene: -; clone size: few; CDR3 protein: CASTRRFRAGELFF; CDR3 DNA: TGTGCCAGCACCAGGCGGTTTCGGGCCGGGGAGCTGTTTTTT
J gene: TRBJ1-6; V gene: TRBV6-1; D gene: -; clone size: -; CDR3 protein: CASSDWEYNSPLHF; CDR3 DNA: TGTGCCAGCAGTGATTGGGAATATAATTCACCCCTCCACTTT
J gene: TRBJ2-1; V gene: TRBV3-1; D gene: TRBD2; clone size: -; CDR3 protein: CASSHLGSGSLGEQFF; CDR3 DNA: TGTGCCAGCAGCCACCTGGGTAGCGGGAGTTTAGGTGAGCAGTTCTTC
J gene: TRBJ1-1; V gene: TRBV20-1; D gene: -; clone size: few; CDR3 protein: CSARGSWTEAFF; CDR3 DNA: TGCAGTGCCCGGGGATCCTGGACTGAAGCTTTCTTT
J gene: TRBJ2-7; V gene: TRBV28; D gene: -; clone size: -; CDR3 protein: CASSPGRRGQGEQYF; CDR3 DNA: TGTGCCAGCAGTCCGGGGAGGAGGGGTCAAGGCGAGCAGTACTTC
J gene: TRBJ2-7; V gene: TRBV11-2; D gene: -; clone size: once; CDR3 protein: CARSSNVGTSHYEQYF; CDR3 DNA: TGTGCCCGCAGCTCTAACGTCGGGACTTCCCACTACGAGCAGTACTTC
J gene: TRBJ2-3; V gene: TRBV6-1; D gene: TRBD1; clone size: -; CDR3 protein: CASRQGQDYTDTQYF; CDR3 DNA: TGTGCCAGCCGTCAGGGACAGGACTACACAGATACGCAGTATTTT
J gene: TRBJ2-5; V gene: TRBV4-1; D gene: -; clone size: -; CDR3 protein: CASSQVGGETQYF; CDR3 DNA: TGCGCCAGCAGCCAAGTCGGCGGCGAGACCCAGTACTTC
J gene: TRBJ2-7; V gene: TRBV2; D gene: -; clone size: many; CDR3 protein: CASSEVAGGLDEGEQYF; CDR3 DNA: TGTGCCAGCAGTGAAGTAGCAGGCGGGCTAGACGAGGGCGAGCAGTACTTC
J gene: TRBJ1-4; V gene: TRBV4-1; D gene: -; clone size: many; CDR3 protein: CASSHGEKLFF; CDR3 DNA: TGCGCCAGCAGCCACGGTGAAAAACTGTTTTTT
J gene: TRBJ1-6; V gene: TRBV20-1; D gene: -; clone size: medium-sized; CDR3 protein: CSASRDYNSPLHF; CDR3 DNA: TGCAGTGCTAGTAGGGACTATAATTCACCCCTCCACTTT
J gene: TRBJ2-1; V gene: TRBV19; D gene: -; clone size: many; CDR3 protein: CASSWGPAAEQFF; CDR3 DNA: TGTGCCAGTAGTTGGGGGCCTGCGGCCGAGCAGTTCTTC
J gene: TRBJ2-2; V gene: TRBV11-3; D gene: TRBD1; clone size: many; CDR3 protein: CASSLGQGATGELFF; CDR3 DNA: TGTGCCAGCAGCTTAGGACAGGGGGCCACCGGGGAGCTGTTTTTT
J gene: TRBJ1-6; V gene: TRBV28; D gene: -; clone size: -; CDR3 protein: CASKGGVYNSPHHF; CDR3 DNA: TGTGCCAGCAAGGGGGGGGTCTATAATTCACCCCACCACTTT
J gene: TRBJ1-1; V gene: TRBV3-1; D gene: -; clone size: many; CDR3 protein: CASSQRRQATEAFF; CDR3 DNA: TGTGCCAGCAGCCAGAGACGACAGGCTACTGAAGCTTTCTTT
J gene: TRBJ1-2; V gene: TRBV7-2; D gene: -; clone size: many; CDR3 protein: CASSRFHSSDGYTF; CDR3 DNA: TGTGCCAGCAGCCGTTTTCACAGTTCGGATGGCTACACCTTC
J gene: TRBJ2-1; V gene: TRBV20-1; D gene: TRBD2; clone size: many; CDR3 protein: CSASQIAGGLFNEQFF; CDR3 DNA: TGCAGTGCTAGCCAAATAGCGGGAGGGCTTTTCAATGAGCAGTTCTTC
J gene: TRBJ2-1; V gene: TRBV19; D gene: TRBD1; clone size: medium-sized; CDR3 protein: CASSIEPTGDTNYNEQFF; CDR3 DNA: TGTGCCAGTAGTATTGAGCCGACAGGGGATACCAACTACAATGAGCAGTTCTTC
J gene: TRBJ2-1; V gene: TRBV3-1; D gene: TRBD2; clone size: many; CDR3 protein: CASSLQSGRARNEQFF; CDR3 DNA: TGTGCCAGCAGCCTACAGAGCGGGAGGGCCCGCAATGAGCAGTTCTTC
J gene: TRBJ2-1; V gene: TRBV7-9; D gene: TRBD2; clone size: many; CDR3 protein: CASSSSGTSWFF; CDR3 DNA: TGTGCCAGCAGTTCTTCCGGGACTAGCTGGTTCTTC
J gene: TRBJ2-5; V gene: TRBV20-1; D gene: -; clone size: -; CDR3 protein: CSARGSQVETKYF; CDR3 DNA: TGCAGTGCTAGAGGCAGCCAGGTAGAGACCAAGTACTTC
J gene: TRBJ1-4; V gene: TRBV27; D gene: -; clone size: many; CDR3 protein: CASSSWGSTNEKLFF; CDR3 DNA: TGTGCCAGCAGTTCATGGGGGTCGACTAATGAAAAACTGTTTTTT
J gene: TRBJ2-7; V gene: TRBV11-2; D gene: -; clone size: many; CDR3 protein: CASSFARITYEQYF; CDR3 DNA: TGTGCCAGCAGCTTCGCCCGGATAACCTACGAGCAGTACTTC
J gene: TRBJ2-1; V gene: TRBV20-1; D gene: TRBD2; clone size: -; CDR3 protein: CSAIKPSGRRDNEQFF; CDR3 DNA: TGCAGTGCGATCAAGCCCAGCGGGAGAAGGGACAATGAGCAGTTCTTC
J gene: TRBJ2-3; V gene: TRBV5-5; D gene: -; clone size: many; CDR3 protein: CASSLGAGWRDTQYF; CDR3 DNA: TGTGCCAGCAGCTTGGGGGCAGGGTGGAGAGATACGCAGTATTTT
J gene: TRBJ2-5; V gene: TRBV27; D gene: -; clone size: medium-sized; CDR3 protein: CASSLSRRETQYF; CDR3 DNA: TGTGCCAGCAGTTTATCTCGTCGAGAGACCCAGTACTTC
J gene: TRBJ1-1; V gene: TRBV20-1; D gene: -; clone size: many; CDR3 protein: CSARGWAEAFF; CDR3 DNA: TGCAGTGCTAGAGGGTGGGCTGAAGCTTTCTTT
J gene: TRBJ1-2; V gene: TRBV5-4; D gene: -; clone size: many; CDR3 protein: CASTLEDYRVGYGYTF; CDR3 DNA: TGTGCCAGCACCCTGGAGGATTACAGGGTCGGCTATGGCTACACCTTC
J gene: TRBJ2-1; V gene: TRBV28; D gene: TRBD2; clone size: medium-sized; CDR3 protein: CASSSGLATYEFF; CDR3 DNA: TGTGCCAGCAGTTCGGGACTAGCAACGTACGAGTTCTTC
J gene: TRBJ2-1; V gene: TRBV6-1; D gene: TRBD2; clone size: few; CDR3 protein: CASKNSGSENEQFF; CDR3 DNA: TGTGCCAGCAAAAATAGCGGGAGTGAGAATGAGCAGTTCTTC
J gene: TRBJ2-7; V gene: TRBV6-1; D gene: -; clone size: few; CDR3 protein: CASRGGGLEQYF; CDR3 DNA: TGTGCCAGCAGGGGCGGGGGCCTCGAGCAGTACTTC
J gene: TRBJ2-7; V gene: TRBV19; D gene: -; clone size: -; CDR3 protein: CASSGTPYEQYF; CDR3 DNA: TGTGCCAGTAGCGGGACCCCCTACGAGCAGTACTTC
J gene: TRBJ2-5; V gene: TRBV12-3/TRBV12-4; D gene: TRBD2; clone size: many; CDR3 protein: CASSPTGEVAGGRETQYF; CDR3 DNA: TGTGCCAGCAGTCCAACTGGGGAGGTAGCGGGAGGTCGGGAGACCCAGTACTTC